Each of the 4 T cell receptor beta chains below was sequenced from the same sample in a study of beta chain features in type 1 diabetes (dated by TCRdb to the late 2010s). Library preparation used the immunoSEQ multiplex PCR assay. The High Capacity cDNA Reverse Transcription Kit was used to reverse transcribe all of the isolated RNA, meaning that expressed TCRB transcripts were what got sequenced. In TCRdb, the immuneACCESS table is reduced to in-frame sequences with V and J assigned. These tables do not hold every clone; where another copy was compared, an unresolved V gene accounts for under half, and the others remain unexplained. For this sample there are under 950,000 clones; 17% appear just once. The ten largest clones add up to about 0.02% of the sample. The specimen sequenced was naive CD4+ T cells from blood. The cell subset or site label here, explained by the study, means: true naive CD4+ T cells. The source of these receptors is a woman aged 18-29 years in good health.

V gene TRBV29-1 combines with J gene TRBJ1-1, with 8 bases lining up with TRBD1. CDR3 length: 13 residues. Looked up from germline, CDR1 is SQVTM and CDR2 is ANQGSEA. V lost 6 bases, J lost 4 bases, and 7 bases stayed unmatched. CDR3 region: CSVNRGYRTEAFF. CDR3 DNA sequence: TGCAGCGTCAACAGGGGGTATCGCACTGAAGCTTTCTTT.

This sequence joins TRBV5-4 and TRBJ1-2, with no clear D. This CDR3 spans 14 amino acids. Trimming cost V 2 bases and J 3 bases, with 11 bases left between them. CDR1 is SGHNT, CDR2 YYREEE, per germline (reference sequence). The CDR3 region is CASSLLWEDYGYTF. The CDR3 DNA follows: TGTGCCAGCAGCTTATTATGGGAAGACTATGGCTACACCTTC.

This clone has a handful of counts. J is TRBJ2-2 and V is TRBV18, with D uncertain. Trimming pared 3 bases from V and 6 bases from J, leaving 11 bases between. The CDR3 contains 14 residues. Germline CDR1 is KGHSH and CDR2 is LQKENI. The CDR3 protein is CASSPLLDPGELFF. In nucleotides, the CDR3 is TGTGCCAGCTCACCGCTTTTGGACCCCGGGGAGCTGTTTTTT. Full variable domain (missing parts from reference TRBV18 and TRBJ2-2): NAGVMQNPRHLVRRRGQEARLRCSPMKGHSHVYWYRQLPEEGLKFMVYLQKENIIDESGMPKERFSAEFPKEGPSILRIQQVVRGDSAAYFCASSPLLDPGELFFGEGSRLTVL.

This clone was counted only a few times. The CDR3: CASSKLGTGELFF. The CDR3 bases are TGTGCCAGCAGCAAGCTAGGCACCGGGGAGCTGTTTTTT. The chain uses TRBV6-1 and TRBJ2-2; D gene unclear. The germline gives CDR1 MNHNS, CDR2 SASEGT. V gave up 6 bases and J gave up 4 bases, with 9 bases separating them. The CDR3 is 13 amino acids.